The source of this T cell receptor beta chain is a study of siplizumab effects on memory and regulatory T cells. Method: immunoSEQ multiplex PCR; TCRdb's copy keeps in-frame clones and lacks some. The repertoire holds around 78,000 clones, with about 90% as singletons. Per the germline V gene, CDR1 is MNHEY and CDR2 is SMNVEV (reference sequence). The ends were cut back, 8 bases at V and 4 bases at J, with 21 bases in the middle. CDR3 size: 15 residues. The origin of this receptor is a human donor in good health. Sequenced sample: CD8+ T cells sorted from blood. The chain employs TRBV27 and TRBJ2-7; perhaps TRBD2 as D (6 bases). The CDR3 DNA reads as TGTGCCAGCCGGGTCGGCGGGATAGGTTTATACGAGCAGTACTTC. Protein sequence: CASRVGGIGLYEQYF.